Each of the 5 T cell receptor beta chains below was sequenced from the same sample in a study of beta chain features in type 1 diabetes. Study results and limitations: Researchers report that Type 1 diabetes patients had moderately but significantly shorter TCRB CDR3s across all four CD4+ subsets.

The antigens of these receptors remain unknown. Investigators reverse transcribed all isolated RNA, so they sequenced expressed TCRB transcripts. Assay used: immunoSEQ multiplex PCR; TCRdb lists only in-frame clones, some missing. The table shows about 160,000 clones, with 8% to 8.5% occurring only once. What was sequenced was central memory CD4+ T cells from blood. Source of these receptors: a woman between 18 and 29 years old with type 1 diabetes.

The chain couples TRBV29-1 to TRBJ2-5; 8 bases are a match to TRBD1. The V and J ends lost 4 bases and 11 bases, in that order; junction bases with no gene match: 15. The V gene's germline CDR1 is SQVTM and CDR2 ANQGSEA. This CDR3 comprises 14 residues. The CDR3 loop is CSVGGGSGGEEQYF. CDR3 nucleotide sequence: TGCAGCGTTGGGGGTGGGTCAGGGGGCGAGGAGCAGTACTTC.

V is TRBV28 and J is TRBJ2-2, with 8 nucleotides matching TRBD1. The CDR3 has 16 amino acids. CDR1 is MDHEN and CDR2 is SYDVKM in the germline V gene. V shed 4 bases and J 3 bases; nucleotides not matched to a gene: 7. In DNA, the CDR3 is TGTGCCAGCAGTTCTTTGGACAGGGCGTACACCGGGGAGCTGTTTTTT. Residues: CASSSLDRAYTGELFF.

This clone was seen only a few times. The rearrangement uses TRBV27 and TRBJ2-7; 7 nucleotides align to TRBD1. This CDR3 has 15 residues. CDR1 is MNHEY and CDR2 is SMNVEV in the germline V gene (reference sequence). With V trimmed by 5 bases and J by 3 bases, 10 bases remained unmatched. The chain's CDR3 is CASSPRTGNRYEQYF. In DNA form, the CDR3 reads TGTGCCAGCAGTCCGAGGACAGGAAACCGCTACGAGCAGTACTTC.

This clone has more than one count but fewer than ten. The genes are TRBV29-1 and TRBJ2-3; 12 positions match TRBD2. J gave up 6 bases and V 6 bases, and 10 bases lay outside the gene matches. In germline, CDR1 is SQVTM, CDR2 ANQGSEA. The CDR3 totals 15 residues. The CDR3 loop reads CSVQASGRAEDTQYF. As DNA, the CDR3 is TGCAGCGTCCAGGCTAGCGGGAGGGCCGAGGATACGCAGTATTTT.

The V gene is TRBV7-6, the J gene TRBJ2-7, with D hard to call. CDR1 SGHVS and CDR2 FNYEAQ come from the germline V gene. This CDR3 is 12 amino acids long. V lost 5 bases, J lost 2 bases, and 7 bases lay in between. CDR3 region: CASSVTAYEQYF. The CDR3 DNA sequence: TGTGCCAGCAGCGTTACGGCCTACGAGCAGTACTTC.